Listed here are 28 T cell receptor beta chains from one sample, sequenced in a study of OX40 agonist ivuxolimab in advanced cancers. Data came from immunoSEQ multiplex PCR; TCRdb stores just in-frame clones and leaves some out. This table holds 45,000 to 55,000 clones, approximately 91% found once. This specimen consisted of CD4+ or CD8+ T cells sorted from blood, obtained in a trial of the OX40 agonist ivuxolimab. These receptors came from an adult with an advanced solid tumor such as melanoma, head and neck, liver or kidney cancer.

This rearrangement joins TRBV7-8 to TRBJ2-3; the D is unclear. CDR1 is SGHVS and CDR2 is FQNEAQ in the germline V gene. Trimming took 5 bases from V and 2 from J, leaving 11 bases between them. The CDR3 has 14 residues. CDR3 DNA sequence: TGTGCCAGCAGCCGAACGGGTTACACAGATACGCAGTATTTT. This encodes CASSRTGYTDTQYF.

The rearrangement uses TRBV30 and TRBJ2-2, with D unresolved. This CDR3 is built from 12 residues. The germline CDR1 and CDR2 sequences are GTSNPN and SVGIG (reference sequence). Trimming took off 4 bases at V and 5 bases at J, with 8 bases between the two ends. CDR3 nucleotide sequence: TGTGCCTGGACCATGGCAACCGGGGAGCTGTTTTTT. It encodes CAWTMATGELFF. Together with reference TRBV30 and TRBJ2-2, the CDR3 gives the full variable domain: SQTIHQWPATLVQPVGSPLSLECTVEGTSNPNLYWYRQAAGRGLQLLFYSVGIGQISSEVPQNLSASRPQDRQFILSSKKLLLSDSGFYLCAWTMATGELFFGEGSRLTVL.

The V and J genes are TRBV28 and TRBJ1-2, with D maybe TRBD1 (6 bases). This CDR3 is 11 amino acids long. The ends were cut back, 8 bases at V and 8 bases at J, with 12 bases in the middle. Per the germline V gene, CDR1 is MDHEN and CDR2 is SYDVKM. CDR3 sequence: CASGGARGYTF. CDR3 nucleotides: TGTGCCAGCGGGGGGGCGCGCGGCTACACCTTC.

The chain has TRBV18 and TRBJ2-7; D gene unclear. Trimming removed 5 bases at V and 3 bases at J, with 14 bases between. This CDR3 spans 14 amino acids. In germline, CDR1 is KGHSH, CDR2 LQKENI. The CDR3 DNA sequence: TGTGCCAGCTCAACTGCACCACACATCTACGAGCAGTACTTC. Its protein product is CASSTAPHIYEQYF.

The CDR3 loop reads CASSGVSTEAFF. CDR3 bases: TGTGCCAGCAGTGGGGTTTCCACTGAAGCTTTCTTT. The rearrangement links TRBV25-1 to TRBJ1-1; D gene unclear. The CDR3 contains 12 residues. V lost 4 bases and J 4 bases, leaving 7 bases between the germline ends. Germline CDR1 is MGHDK and CDR2 is SYGVNS.

DNA for the CDR3: TGTGCCACCAGCATCACAAGAAAACCTAACACTGAAGCTTTCTTT. Amino acid sequence: CATSITRKPNTEAFF. This sequence joins TRBV15 and TRBJ1-1, with D hard to call. CDR1 and CDR2 (germline): LNHNV, YYDKDF (reference sequence). The CDR3 totals 15 residues. Trimming stripped 4 bases from V and 2 bases from J, with 14 bases between.

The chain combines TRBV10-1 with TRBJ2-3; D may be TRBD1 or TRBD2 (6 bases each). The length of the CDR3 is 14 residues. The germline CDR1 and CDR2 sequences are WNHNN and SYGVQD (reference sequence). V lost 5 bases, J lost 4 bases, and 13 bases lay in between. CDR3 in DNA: TGCGCCAGCAGTCCGACTAGGGGGGCAGATACGCAGTATTTT. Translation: CASSPTRGADTQYF.

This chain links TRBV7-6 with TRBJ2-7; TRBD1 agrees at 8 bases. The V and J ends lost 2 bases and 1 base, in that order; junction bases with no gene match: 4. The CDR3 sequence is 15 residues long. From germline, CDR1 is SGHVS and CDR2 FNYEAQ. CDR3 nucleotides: TGTGCCAGCAGCTTAACCGGACAGGGATCCTACGAGCAGTACTTC. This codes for CASSLTGQGSYEQYF.

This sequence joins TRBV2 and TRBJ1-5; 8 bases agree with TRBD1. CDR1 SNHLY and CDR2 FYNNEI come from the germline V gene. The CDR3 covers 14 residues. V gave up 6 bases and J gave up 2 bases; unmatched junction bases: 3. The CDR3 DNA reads TGTGCCAGCAGCCAACAGGGGGGCAATCAGCCCCAGCATTTT. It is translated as CASSQQGGNQPQHF. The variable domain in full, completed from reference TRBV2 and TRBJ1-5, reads EPEVTQTPSHQVTQMGQEVILRCVPISNHLYFYWYRQILGQKVEFLVSFYNNEISEKSEIFDDQFSVERPDGSNFTLKIRSTKLEDSAMYFCASSQQGGNQPQHFGDGTRLSIL.

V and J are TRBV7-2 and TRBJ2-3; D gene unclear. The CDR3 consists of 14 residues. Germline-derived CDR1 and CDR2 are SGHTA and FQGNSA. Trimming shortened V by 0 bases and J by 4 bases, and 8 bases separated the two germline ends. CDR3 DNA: TGTGCCAGCAGCTTAGCCCGGTCCGCAGATACGCAGTATTTT. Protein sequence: CASSLARSADTQYF.

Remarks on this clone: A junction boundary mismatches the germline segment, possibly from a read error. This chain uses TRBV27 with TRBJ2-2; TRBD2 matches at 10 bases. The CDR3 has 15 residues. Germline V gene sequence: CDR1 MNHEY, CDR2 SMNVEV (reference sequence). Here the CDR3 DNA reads TGTGCCAGCAAAGGACTAGCGGCGAACACCGGGGAGCTGCTTTTT. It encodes CASKGLAANTGELLF.

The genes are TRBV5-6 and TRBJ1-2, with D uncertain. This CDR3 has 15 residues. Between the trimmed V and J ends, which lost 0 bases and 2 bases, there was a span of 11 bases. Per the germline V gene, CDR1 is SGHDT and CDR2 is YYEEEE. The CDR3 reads CASSLASTRNYGYTF. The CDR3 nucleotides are TGTGCCAGCAGCTTGGCTTCAACCCGAAACTATGGCTACACCTTC.

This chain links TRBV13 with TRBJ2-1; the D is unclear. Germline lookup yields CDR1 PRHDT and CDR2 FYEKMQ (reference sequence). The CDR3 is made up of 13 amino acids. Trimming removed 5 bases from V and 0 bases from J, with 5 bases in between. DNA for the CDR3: TGTGCCAGCAGCCGAAGCTCCTACAATGAGCAGTTCTTC. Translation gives CASSRSSYNEQFF.

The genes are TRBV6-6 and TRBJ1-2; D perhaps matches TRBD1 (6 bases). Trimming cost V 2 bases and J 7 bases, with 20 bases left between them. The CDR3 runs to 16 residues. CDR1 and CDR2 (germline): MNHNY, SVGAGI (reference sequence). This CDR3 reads CASSYPGVGGPGGYTF. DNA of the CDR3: TGTGCCAGCAGTTACCCCGGGGTGGGGGGCCCCGGTGGCTACACCTTC.

CDR3 bases: TGTGCCAGCAGCTCACCTCCAAGGGGAGAGACCCAGTACTTC. Translated: CASSSPPRGETQYF. The chain couples TRBV7-3 to TRBJ2-5, with D possibly TRBD1 on 5 matching bases. V lost 4 bases to trimming and J lost 4 bases, with 13 bases between them. CDR1 and CDR2 (germline): SGHTA, FQGTGA. This CDR3 comprises 14 residues. The complete variable domain, with remaining parts taken from reference TRBV7-3 and TRBJ2-5, reads GAGVSQTPSNKVTEKGKYVELRCDPISGHTALYWYRQSLGQGPEFLIYFQGTGAADDSGLPNDRFFAVRPEGSVSTLKIQRTERGDSAVYLCASSSPPRGETQYFGPGTRLLVL.

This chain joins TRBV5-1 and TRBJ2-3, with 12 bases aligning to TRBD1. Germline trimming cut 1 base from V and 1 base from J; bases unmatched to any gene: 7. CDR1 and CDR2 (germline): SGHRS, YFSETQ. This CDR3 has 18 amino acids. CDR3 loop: CASSLQGTGGAGTDTQYF. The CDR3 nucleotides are TGCGCCAGCAGCTTGCAGGGGACAGGGGGCGCGGGCACAGATACGCAGTATTTT.

The CDR3 sequence is CASRTQDNTGELFF. CDR3 nucleotide sequence: TGTGCCAGCAGAACACAGGATAACACCGGGGAGCTGTTTTTT. The gene calls are TRBV6-5 and TRBJ2-2; TRBD1 is a possible D gene (5 bases). Between the trimmed V and J ends, which lost 6 bases and 2 bases, there was a span of 10 bases. The germline V gene encodes CDR1 MNHEY and CDR2 SVGAGI. This CDR3 comprises 14 residues.

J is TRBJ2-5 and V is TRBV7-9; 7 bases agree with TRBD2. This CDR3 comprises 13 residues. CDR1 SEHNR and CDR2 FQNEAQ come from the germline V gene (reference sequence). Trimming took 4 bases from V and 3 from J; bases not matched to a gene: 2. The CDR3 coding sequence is TGTGCCAGCAGCTCTCGGGGGGAAGAGACCCAGTACTTC. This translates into CASSSRGEETQYF.

The CDR3 loop is CASSRLAGGPDTQYF. In DNA form, the CDR3 reads TGCGCCAGCAGCCGACTAGCGGGAGGTCCAGATACGCAGTATTTT. The chain carries TRBV4-1 and TRBJ2-3; 13 nucleotides match TRBD2. The germline CDR1 and CDR2 sequences are MGHRA and YSYEKL. The J segment lost 4 bases and the V segment lost 4 bases, leaving 2 bases of the junction unmatched. This CDR3 contains 15 residues.

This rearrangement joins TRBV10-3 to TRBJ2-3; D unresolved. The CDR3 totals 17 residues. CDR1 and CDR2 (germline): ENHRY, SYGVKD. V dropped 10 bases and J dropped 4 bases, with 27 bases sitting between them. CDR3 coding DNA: TGTGCCACCAACCCCCCTGGGGTAACCAGAGGCGCAGATACGCAGTATTTT. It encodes CATNPPGVTRGADTQYF.

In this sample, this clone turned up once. For the CDR3, the DNA is TGTGCAAGTCGCTCCGAGGGCAGCTACGAGCAGTACTTC. This encodes CASRSEGSYEQYF. The rearrangement joins TRBV12-2 to TRBJ2-7; TRBD2 is the table's D call, not checked against the DNA. TRBV12-2 is tagged as a pseudogene. This CDR3 region has 13 residues.

Here the CDR3 DNA reads TGTGCCAGTACCCCCTACCGACAGGGAGTGGGTGGCTACACCTTC. Protein: CASTPYRQGVGGYTF. V and J are TRBV19 and TRBJ1-2, with TRBD1 matching 7 bases. The junction had 15 bases not matched to a gene; V was cut back by 7 bases and J by 7 bases. CDR1 is LNHDA, CDR2 SQIVND, per germline (reference sequence). The CDR3 runs to 15 residues.

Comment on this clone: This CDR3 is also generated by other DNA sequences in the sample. CDR3 nucleotides: TGTGCCAGCAGGACCACTAGCGGGAGTTCTTACGAGCAGTACTTC. It is translated as CASRTTSGSSYEQYF. The V call is TRBV6-5, the J call TRBJ2-7; 11 bases agree with TRBD2. This CDR3 comprises 15 residues. Germline assignment: CDR1 MNHEY and CDR2 SVGAGI. Trimming cost V 6 bases and J 4 bases; bases outside gene matches: 8.

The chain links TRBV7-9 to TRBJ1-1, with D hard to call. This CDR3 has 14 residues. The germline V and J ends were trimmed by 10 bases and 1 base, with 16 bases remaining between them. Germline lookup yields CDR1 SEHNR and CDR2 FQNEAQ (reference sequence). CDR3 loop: CATSRHIGNTEAFF. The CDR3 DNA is TGTGCCACTTCCCGCCATATTGGGAACACTGAAGCTTTCTTT.

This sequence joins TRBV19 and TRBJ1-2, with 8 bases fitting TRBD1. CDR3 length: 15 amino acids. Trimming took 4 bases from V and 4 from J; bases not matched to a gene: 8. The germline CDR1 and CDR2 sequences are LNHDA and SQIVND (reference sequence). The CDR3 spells CASSTLVGQVYGYTF. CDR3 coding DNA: TGTGCCAGTAGTACCCTCGTGGGACAGGTCTATGGCTACACCTTC.

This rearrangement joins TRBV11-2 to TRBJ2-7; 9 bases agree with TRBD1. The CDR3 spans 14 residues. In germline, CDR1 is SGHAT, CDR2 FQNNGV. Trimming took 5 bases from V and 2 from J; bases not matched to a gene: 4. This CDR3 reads CASSRNRGPYEQYF. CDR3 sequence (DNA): TGTGCCAGCAGCAGAAACAGGGGGCCCTACGAGCAGTACTTC.

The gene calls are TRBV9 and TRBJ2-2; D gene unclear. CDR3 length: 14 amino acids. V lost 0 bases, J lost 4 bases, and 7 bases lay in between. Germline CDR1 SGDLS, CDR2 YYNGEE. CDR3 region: CASSVGSRTGELFF. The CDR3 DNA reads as TGTGCCAGCAGCGTAGGGAGTCGCACCGGGGAGCTGTTTTTT.

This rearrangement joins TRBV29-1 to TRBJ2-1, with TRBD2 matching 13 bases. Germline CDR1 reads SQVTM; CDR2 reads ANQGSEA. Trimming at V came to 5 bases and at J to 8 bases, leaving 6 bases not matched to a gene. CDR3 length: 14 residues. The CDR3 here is CSVRTSGSGHEQFF. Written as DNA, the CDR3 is TGCAGCGTTCGGACTAGCGGGAGTGGTCATGAGCAGTTCTTC.